This T cell receptor beta chain is drawn from a study of T-cell reconstitution after alpha-beta-depleted transplantation in children. Study-wide points: Several hundred expanded graft clones reportedly were the source of alpha-beta T cells about two months after transplant. Once a year had passed after transplant, T-cell counts and diversity came mostly from newly produced T cells.

The CDR3 contains 17 residues. Unique molecular identifiers were used to barcode this TCRbeta library. In TCRdb, the PCR reads were re-called with MiXCR into one record per CDR3 protein. The sample comprises 190,000 or so distinct CDR3 sequences, 5% to 6.5% of which are singletons, and around 4.4% rests with the top ten. This clonotype came up many times. The antigen remains undetermined. The sequenced sample was PBMCs, obtained before TCRalphabeta/CD19-depleted stem cell transplant. The rearrangement links TRBV21-1 to TRBJ2-1. TRBV21-1 is noted as a pseudogene. The sequence derives from a girl less than two years old with combined immunodeficiency, due to receive a stem cell transplant. CDR3 sequence reads: CASSKAPWRNSYNEQFF. The CDR3 nucleotides read TGTGCCAGCAGCAAAGCGCCTTGGCGAAATTCCTACAATGAGCAGTTCTTC.